These T cell receptor beta chains were read from a single sample in a study of blood T cells in healthy people across ages. A single record per CDR3 protein comes from TCRdb applying MiXCR to the 5' RACE reads. Of roughly 1.7 million distinct CDR3 sequences in the sample, roughly a third were seen once. The sample comprised blood. The origin of the receptors is a young woman in good health. CDR3s include the opening cysteine and the closing phenylalanine or tryptophan. D genes are given only for firm matches. The size of a clone is reported for some rows only, either as once, few or many, or as a class for expanded clones.

TRBV18	NA	TRBJ2-5	NA	CASSLGWRQETQYF	TGTGCCAGCTCCCTGGGGTGGCGGCAAGAGACCCAGTACTTC
TRBV5-1	TRBD1	TRBJ2-1	few	CASSYTLPSARTGSNEQFF	TGCGCCAGCAGCTACACTCTACCAAGCGCCAGGACAGGGTCGAATGAGCAGTTCTTC
TRBV12-3/TRBV12-4	NA	TRBJ2-3	NA	CASSLALQVFTDTQYF	TGTGCCAGCAGTTTAGCCCTACAGGTTTTCACAGATACGCAGTATTTT
TRBV7-3	TRBD1	TRBJ2-5	NA	CASSLGGQGIETQYF	TGTGCCAGCAGCCTAGGCGGACAGGGGATTGAGACCCAGTACTTC
TRBV10-3	NA	TRBJ2-5	NA	CAIGVGFQETQYF	TGTGCCATAGGCGTGGGTTTCCAAGAGACCCAGTACTTC
TRBV9	NA	TRBJ2-3	many	CASSASPDTQYF	TGTGCCAGCAGCGCTTCGCCAGATACGCAGTATTTT
TRBV20-1	NA	TRBJ1-2	NA	CSAPDSIETYTF	TGCAGTGCCCCGGACTCGATTGAAACCTACACCTTC
TRBV3-1	TRBD1	TRBJ1-2	NA	CASLDRVYGYTF	TGTGCCAGCTTGGACAGGGTCTATGGCTACACCTTC
TRBV4-1	NA	TRBJ2-1	NA	CASSPTGFGNEQFF	TGCGCCAGCAGCCCCACGGGGTTTGGCAATGAGCAGTTCTTC
TRBV6-1	NA	TRBJ1-2	many	CASSETATPTF	TGTGCCAGCAGTGAAACAGCCACCCCCACCTTC
TRBV28	TRBD1	TRBJ1-2	NA	CASSSQGAPGGYTF	TGTGCCAGCAGTTCCCAGGGGGCGCCAGGTGGCTACACCTTC
TRBV20-1	NA	TRBJ2-1	few	CSARDRETYNEQFF	TGCAGTGCTAGAGACAGGGAAACCTACAATGAGCAGTTCTTC
TRBV5-1	TRBD1	TRBJ2-7	NA	CATLPGQGPYEQYF	TGCGCCACCCTACCGGGACAGGGGCCCTACGAGCAGTACTTC
TRBV7-2	TRBD1	TRBJ1-1	few	CASSPRDRGPTEAFF	TGTGCCAGCAGCCCCCGGGACAGGGGTCCCACTGAAGCTTTCTTT
TRBV10-1	TRBD1	TRBJ2-1	few	CASGEQGAGEQFF	TGCGCCAGCGGGGAACAGGGGGCTGGTGAGCAGTTCTTC
TRBV3-1	NA	TRBJ1-1	NA	CASSPRTVQHTEAFF	TGTGCCAGCAGCCCACGGACAGTTCAACATACTGAAGCTTTCTTT
TRBV2	NA	TRBJ2-1	few	CASRDRPSSYNEQFF	TGTGCCAGCAGAGACCGACCGAGCTCCTACAATGAGCAGTTCTTC
TRBV7-2	NA	TRBJ1-1	NA	CASSLFLGDTEAFF	TGTGCCAGCAGCTTATTCCTGGGGGACACTGAAGCTTTCTTT
TRBV29-1	NA	TRBJ2-7	many	CSVVGSFSNYEQYF	TGCAGCGTTGTGGGCAGCTTCAGTAACTACGAGCAGTACTTC
TRBV20-1	NA	TRBJ2-5	NA	CSASGASRVKTQYF	TGCAGTGCTAGTGGGGCGAGCAGGGTGAAGACCCAGTACTTC
TRBV20-1	TRBD1	TRBJ2-5	few	CSANHRGLETQYF	TGCAGTGCAAACCACAGGGGGCTGGAGACCCAGTACTTC
TRBV5-6	NA	TRBJ2-5	few	CASSLAATTQETQYF	TGTGCCAGCAGCTTGGCGGCAACAACCCAAGAGACCCAGTACTTC
TRBV20-1	NA	TRBJ2-3	NA	CSARIFMREFSDTQYF	TGCAGTGCTAGAATATTCATGAGGGAATTTTCAGATACGCAGTATTTT
TRBV11-2	TRBD2	TRBJ2-5	NA	CASSAGLAGVAQETQYF	TGTGCCAGCAGCGCCGGACTAGCGGGAGTAGCCCAAGAGACCCAGTACTTC